The source of this TCR beta chain is a study of T cell repertoires in cytomegalovirus infection. As concerns this clonotype: Its antigen remains unidentified. The junction shows a germline mismatch at one end, possibly a read error.

TCRdb re-called the reads through MiXCR, storing one row per CDR3 protein. The table shows about 830,000 distinct CDR3 sequences, with 30% to 35% occurring only once. The source material was cultured CD8+ T cells from PBMCs, sampled from culture after CMV antigen stimulation. The receptor's source is a human donor in good health (CMV status not recorded). Some clones in this sample may be carry-over from other donors' samples.

The CDR3 is CAGSLSGGSSYNSPLHF. Written as DNA, the CDR3 is TGTGCCGGCAGTTTATCGGGGGGGAGCTCCTATAATTCACCCCTCCACTTT. V and J are TRBV27 and TRBJ1-6; tentatively, D is TRBD1 (5 bases). The CDR3 loop spans 17 amino acids. Germline CDR1 is MNHEY and CDR2 is SMNVEV (reference sequence).